The clone carrying this T cell receptor beta chain has a handful of counts. Its antigen is not identified. The data derive from a study of T cell repertoires in cytomegalovirus infection. Looking at the study overall: Shared public TCR beta signatures pointed to both CMV infection and a matching HLA type.

TCRdb independently ran MiXCR on the reads; one entry per CDR3 protein. The sample has about 490,000 distinct CDR3 sequences, approximately 15% seen once; the top ten hold about 24%. Study conclusions and caveats: Cumulative frequency (of public TCR beta family members) identified carriers of CMV plus the relevant HLA. Dominating the ex vivo response were TCR beta clonotypes that were CMV-specific and HLA-C-restricted.

This sequence was found in a human donor in good health (CMV status not recorded). Some clones in this sample may be carry-over from other donors' samples. Sequenced: CD8+ T cells from PBMCs.

This CDR3 reads CASTPDWDSNLGEQYF. CDR3 sequence (DNA): TGTGCCAGCACTCCCGACTGGGACTCTAACCTGGGGGAGCAGTACTTC. The chain has TRBV28 and TRBJ2-7; D perhaps matches TRBD2 (6 bases). Trimming removed 7 bases from V and 7 bases from J, with 26 bases in between. This CDR3 contains 16 residues. The germline V gene encodes CDR1 MDHEN and CDR2 SYDVKM.